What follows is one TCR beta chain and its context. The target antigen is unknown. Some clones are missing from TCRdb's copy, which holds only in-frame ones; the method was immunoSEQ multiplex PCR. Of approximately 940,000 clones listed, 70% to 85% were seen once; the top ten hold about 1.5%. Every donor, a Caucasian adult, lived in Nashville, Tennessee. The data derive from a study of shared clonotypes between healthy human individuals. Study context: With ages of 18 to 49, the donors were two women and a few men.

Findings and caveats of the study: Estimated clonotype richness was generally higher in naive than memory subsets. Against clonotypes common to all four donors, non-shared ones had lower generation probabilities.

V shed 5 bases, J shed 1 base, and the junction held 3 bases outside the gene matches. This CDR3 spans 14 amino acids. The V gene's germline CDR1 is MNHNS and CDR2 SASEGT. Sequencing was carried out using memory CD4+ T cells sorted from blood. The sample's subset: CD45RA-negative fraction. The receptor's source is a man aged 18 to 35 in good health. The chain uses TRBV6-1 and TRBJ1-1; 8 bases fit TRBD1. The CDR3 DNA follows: TGTGCCAGCAGTTCTGGACAGGGGAACACTGAAGCTTTCTTT. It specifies CASSSGQGNTEAFF.